Presented here are 6 T cell receptor beta chains from one specimen sequenced in a study of beta chain features in type 1 diabetes. cDNA synthesis used the whole RNA isolate, giving expressed TCRB sequences. The repertoire was sequenced with immunoSEQ multiplex PCR; TCRdb's copy has only in-frame clones and lacks some. The data hold roughly 450,000 clones, with over 10% observed a single time. Material for sequencing was naive CD4+ T cells from blood. All receptors come from a woman aged 18-29 years in good health.

The chain uses TRBV14 and TRBJ2-5; D unclear. This CDR3 contains 13 residues. V was trimmed by 7 bases and J by 7 bases, leaving 16 bases between them. The germline CDR1 and CDR2 sequences are SGHDN and FVKESK. CDR3 residues: CASTRSPLATQYF. CDR3 nucleotide sequence: TGTGCCAGCACCCGTTCCCCCCTTGCGACCCAGTACTTC. Together with reference TRBV14 and TRBJ2-5, the CDR3 gives the full variable domain: EAGVTQFPSHSVIEKGQTVTLRCDPISGHDNLYWYRRVMGKEIKFLLHFVKESKQDESGMPNNRFLAERTGGTYSTLKVQPAELEDSGVYFCASTRSPLATQYFGPGTRLLVL.

This chain joins TRBV6-4 and TRBJ1-6; TRBD1 might be the D (5 bases). V was pared by 6 bases and J by 4 bases, with 7 bases between. The CDR3 is 13 residues long. The germline CDR1 and CDR2 sequences are MRHNA and SNTAGT. The CDR3 sequence: CASSWGYNSPLHF. The CDR3 bases are TGTGCCAGCAGCTGGGGGTATAATTCACCCCTCCACTTT.

This clone was counted once. The chain links TRBV28 to TRBJ2-3; D perhaps matches TRBD2 (6 bases). Germline V CDR1 and CDR2: MDHEN, SYDVKM. The CDR3 contains 13 residues. V gave up 8 bases and J gave up 4 bases, with 13 bases separating them. The CDR3 loop is CASDRGVSDTQYF. CDR3 DNA: TGTGCCAGCGATCGCGGGGTTTCAGATACGCAGTATTTT.

V usage is TRBV5-1 and J usage is TRBJ2-5; 7 bases map to TRBD1. V lost 2 bases and J lost 5; bases outside the gene matches: 12. Per germline, CDR1 SGHRS and CDR2 YFSETQ. The CDR3 extends over 16 amino acids. The DNA of the CDR3 is TGCGCCAGCAGCTTCCGACAGGGTGGCGTTGGGGAGACCCAGTACTTC. This gives the protein CASSFRQGGVGETQYF.

The chain joins TRBV28 to TRBJ2-2; a weak D match, TRBD1 (6 bases). Per germline, CDR1 MDHEN and CDR2 SYDVKM. V lost 2 bases, J lost 1 base, and 8 bases lay in between. The CDR3 consists of 15 residues. CDR3 bases: TGTGCCAGCAGTTTACTGGGACAGAACACCGGGGAGCTGTTTTTT. Protein product: CASSLLGQNTGELFF. The complete variable domain, with remaining parts taken from reference TRBV28 and TRBJ2-2, reads DVKVTQSSRYLVKRTGEKVFLECVQDMDHENMFWYRQDPGLGLRLIYFSYDVKMKEKGDIPEGYSVSREKKERFSLILESASTNQTSMYLCASSLLGQNTGELFFGEGSRLTVL.

V gene TRBV4-1 combines with J gene TRBJ2-3; weak D call: TRBD1 (6 bases). The germline CDR1 and CDR2 sequences are MGHRA and YSYEKL. V was trimmed by 2 bases and J by 1 base, leaving 16 bases between them. The CDR3 is made up of 17 amino acids. The CDR3 protein is CASSQQTGQLRTDTQYF. CDR3 DNA: TGCGCCAGCAGCCAACAAACCGGACAGCTTCGCACAGATACGCAGTATTTT.